This TCR beta chain stems from a study of T cells in Graves' hyperthyroidism and ophthalmopathy. Study summary: Specimen type is peripheral blood, collected at initial diagnosis prior to any treatment.

RNA transcripts yielded amplified TCR beta CDR3 regions. First-round RT-PCR of the TCR CDR3 relied on the HTBI primer set. TCRdb itself ran the multiplex PCR reads through MiXCR, one entry per CDR3 protein. The sample has about 460,000 distinct CDR3 sequences, approximately 22% seen once. A Clinical Activity Score of at least 3, a NOSPECS grade of at least 4 and a duration under 3 months were recorded in the ophthalmopathy patients. Exclusion followed for patients with uncontrolled infection, other autoimmune disease, pregnancy or lactation. This TCR came from a woman between 65 and 79 years old with Graves' ophthalmopathy. The sample was blood.

CDR3: CASVSGGFTGELFF. CDR3 nucleotide sequence: TGTGCCAGCGTATCAGGGGGCTTCACCGGGGAGCTGTTTTTT. The chain carries TRBV6-2 or TRBV6-3 and TRBJ2-2, with 8 nucleotides matching TRBD1. The length of the CDR3 is 14 residues. V lost 8 bases, J lost 4 bases, and 6 bases stayed unmatched. Germline V CDR1 and CDR2: MNHEY, SVGEGT.